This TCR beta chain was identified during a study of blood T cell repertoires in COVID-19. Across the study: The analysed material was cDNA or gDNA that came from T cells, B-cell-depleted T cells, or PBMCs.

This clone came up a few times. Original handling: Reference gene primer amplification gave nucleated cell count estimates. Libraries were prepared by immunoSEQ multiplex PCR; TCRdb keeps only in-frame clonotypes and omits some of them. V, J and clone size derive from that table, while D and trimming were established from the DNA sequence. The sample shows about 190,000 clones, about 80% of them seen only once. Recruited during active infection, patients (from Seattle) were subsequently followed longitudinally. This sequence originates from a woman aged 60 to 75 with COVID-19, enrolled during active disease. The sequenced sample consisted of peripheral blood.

CDR3 residues: CASISQGSGNTIYF. The CDR3 bases are TGTGCCAGCATATCCCAGGGGTCGGGAAACACCATATATTTT. The V and J genes are TRBV7-8 and TRBJ1-3, with D tentatively TRBD1 (6 bases). Trimming cost V 7 bases and J 4 bases, with 14 bases left between them. The germline CDR1 and CDR2 sequences are SGHVS and FQNEAQ. CDR3 size: 14 residues.